A selection of T cell receptor beta chains follows, all from one sample in a study of blood T cells in healthy people across ages. From the 5' RACE reads, TCRdb called clonotypes with MiXCR, one entry per CDR3 protein. The sample consists of roughly 500,000 distinct CDR3 sequences, roughly 29% of them appearing once. The material sequenced was blood. Every receptor here comes from a woman between 65 and 79 years old in good health. CDR3s include the opening cysteine and the closing phenylalanine or tryptophan. Fields, in order: V gene, clone size, J gene, D gene, CDR3 DNA, CDR3 protein. The D gene is left open where the match is weak. The size entry is marked missing in some rows and otherwise reads once, few, many or a size class.

v_call: TRBV11-3
clone_size: NA
j_call: TRBJ2-1
d_call: NA
cdr3_nt: TGTGCCAGCAGCTTAGATGGGTCAGGGGGGGGAAATGAGCAGTTCTTC
cdr3_aa: CASSLDGSGGGNEQFF

v_call: TRBV12-3/TRBV12-4
clone_size: NA
j_call: TRBJ1-1
d_call: NA
cdr3_nt: TGTGCCAGCAGTTTGGGGACCCAGGGCACTGAAGCTTTCTTT
cdr3_aa: CASSLGTQGTEAFF

v_call: TRBV4-3
clone_size: few
j_call: TRBJ2-3
d_call: TRBD2
cdr3_nt: TGCGCCAGCAGGGAAGGGGCCGGGACTAGCCCCACAGATACGCAGTATTTT
cdr3_aa: CASREGAGTSPTDTQYF

v_call: TRBV20-1
clone_size: NA
j_call: TRBJ2-5
d_call: TRBD2
cdr3_nt: TGCAGTGCGCCCTGGGCGGGGGAGCAGTACTTC
cdr3_aa: CSAPWAGEQYF

v_call: TRBV7-9
clone_size: once
j_call: TRBJ2-7
d_call: TRBD1
cdr3_nt: TGTGCCAGCAGCTTAGGGGCCACAGGGGACGAGCAGTACTTC
cdr3_aa: CASSLGATGDEQYF

v_call: TRBV9
clone_size: few
j_call: TRBJ2-5
d_call: TRBD1
cdr3_nt: TGTGCCAGCAGCGCTACACCGGGACAGGGAAAAGAGACCCAGTACTTC
cdr3_aa: CASSATPGQGKETQYF

v_call: TRBV4-3
clone_size: NA
j_call: TRBJ2-1
d_call: TRBD1
cdr3_nt: TGCGCCAGCAGCCGGGGACAGGTGGGATACAATGAGCAGTTCTTC
cdr3_aa: CASSRGQVGYNEQFF

v_call: TRBV12-3/TRBV12-4
clone_size: few
j_call: TRBJ2-5
d_call: NA
cdr3_nt: TGTGCCAGCAGCCCCAGGGTTGAGACCCAGTACTTC
cdr3_aa: CASSPRVETQYF

v_call: TRBV12-3/TRBV12-4
clone_size: many
j_call: TRBJ2-7
d_call: TRBD1
cdr3_nt: TGTGCCAGCAGTTTCCGGGACAGGTCCTACGAGCAGTACTTC
cdr3_aa: CASSFRDRSYEQYF

v_call: TRBV6-2/TRBV6-3
clone_size: NA
j_call: TRBJ2-7
d_call: NA
cdr3_nt: TGTGCCAGCAGCAATGCCTACGAGCAGTACTTC
cdr3_aa: CASSNAYEQYF

v_call: TRBV4-3
clone_size: few
j_call: TRBJ2-3
d_call: NA
cdr3_nt: TGCGCCAGCAGCCAAGATCTGCCGACCCAGTGGCGGTATTTT
cdr3_aa: CASSQDLPTQWRYF

v_call: TRBV25-1
clone_size: few
j_call: TRBJ2-2
d_call: TRBD1
cdr3_nt: TGTGCCAGCAGTCAAGGGGACAGGAGGGTCACCGGGGAGCTGTTTTTT
cdr3_aa: CASSQGDRRVTGELFF

v_call: TRBV5-5
clone_size: few
j_call: TRBJ2-3
d_call: TRBD2
cdr3_nt: TGTGCCAGCAGCAAAACTAGCGGGGGTTGGACAGATACGCAGTATTTT
cdr3_aa: CASSKTSGGWTDTQYF

v_call: TRBV12-3/TRBV12-4
clone_size: few
j_call: TRBJ1-4
d_call: TRBD1
cdr3_nt: TGTGCCAGCAGCTCCTACGGGACAGGGAATGAAAAACTGTTTTTT
cdr3_aa: CASSSYGTGNEKLFF

v_call: TRBV7-2
clone_size: NA
j_call: TRBJ2-5
d_call: NA
cdr3_nt: TGTGCCAGCAGCCCCGTATTCCAAGAGACCCAGTACTTC
cdr3_aa: CASSPVFQETQYF

v_call: TRBV5-1
clone_size: NA
j_call: TRBJ2-2
d_call: NA
cdr3_nt: TGCGCCAGCAGCTTGACGGGGGAGACGAACACCGGGGAGCTGTTTTTT
cdr3_aa: CASSLTGETNTGELFF

v_call: TRBV11-1
clone_size: NA
j_call: TRBJ2-4
d_call: NA
cdr3_nt: TGTGCCAGCAGCCCCAAGACGGATCTAGCCAAAAACATTCAGTACTTC
cdr3_aa: CASSPKTDLAKNIQYF

v_call: TRBV20-1
clone_size: NA
j_call: TRBJ2-1
d_call: NA
cdr3_nt: TGCAGTGCTACTGGGGGGTACAATGAGCAGTTCTTC
cdr3_aa: CSATGGYNEQFF

v_call: TRBV5-1
clone_size: once
j_call: TRBJ1-2
d_call: NA
cdr3_nt: TGCGCCAGCAGTGAGGCCTATAACTATGGCTACACCTTC
cdr3_aa: CASSEAYNYGYTF

v_call: TRBV7-2
clone_size: NA
j_call: TRBJ1-4
d_call: TRBD1
cdr3_nt: TGTGCCAGCAGCTTGTCAGGGGGAGAAGAAAAACTGTTTTTT
cdr3_aa: CASSLSGGEEKLFF

v_call: TRBV18
clone_size: NA
j_call: TRBJ1-3
d_call: TRBD1
cdr3_nt: TGTGCCAGCTCACCCGACAGGGGCCTCCCTGGAAACACCATATATTTT
cdr3_aa: CASSPDRGLPGNTIYF

v_call: TRBV18
clone_size: NA
j_call: TRBJ1-6
d_call: NA
cdr3_nt: TGTGCCAGCTCACCAGGCTGGATGAATTCACCCCTCCACTTT
cdr3_aa: CASSPGWMNSPLHF

v_call: TRBV2
clone_size: NA
j_call: TRBJ1-4
d_call: NA
cdr3_nt: TGTGCCAGCAGTGAAGGGGTGGAAACGGAAAAACTGTTTTTT
cdr3_aa: CASSEGVETEKLFF

v_call: TRBV7-2
clone_size: few
j_call: TRBJ2-3
d_call: NA
cdr3_nt: TGTGCCTGCAGCTTCCGGGACTCGAACACAGATACGCAGTATTTT
cdr3_aa: CACSFRDSNTDTQYF

v_call: TRBV7-2
clone_size: NA
j_call: TRBJ2-3
d_call: NA
cdr3_nt: TGTGCCAGCAGCTTATCTGGGTTCGACACAGATACGCAGTATTTT
cdr3_aa: CASSLSGFDTDTQYF

v_call: TRBV20-1
clone_size: NA
j_call: TRBJ2-5
d_call: TRBD2
cdr3_nt: TGCAGTGCTAGAGACCCCCGGCGGGGGGAGACCCAGTACTTC
cdr3_aa: CSARDPRRGETQYF